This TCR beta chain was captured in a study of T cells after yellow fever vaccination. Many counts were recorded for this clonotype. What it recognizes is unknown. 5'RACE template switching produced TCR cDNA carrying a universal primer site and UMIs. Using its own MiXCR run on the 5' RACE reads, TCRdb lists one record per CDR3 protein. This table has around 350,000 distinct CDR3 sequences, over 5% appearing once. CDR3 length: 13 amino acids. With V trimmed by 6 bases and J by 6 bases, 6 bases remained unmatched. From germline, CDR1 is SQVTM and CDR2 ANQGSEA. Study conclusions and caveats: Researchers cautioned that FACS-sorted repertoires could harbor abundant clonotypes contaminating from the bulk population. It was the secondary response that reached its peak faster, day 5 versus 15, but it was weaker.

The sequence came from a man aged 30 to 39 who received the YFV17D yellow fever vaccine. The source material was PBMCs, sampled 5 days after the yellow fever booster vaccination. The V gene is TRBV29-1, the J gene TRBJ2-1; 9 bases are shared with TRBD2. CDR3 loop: CSVRAGGVNEQFF. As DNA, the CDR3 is TGCAGCGTGAGAGCGGGAGGAGTCAATGAGCAGTTCTTC.